This T cell receptor (beta chain) comes out of a study of regulatory T cells in long-lasting Graves disease (dated by TCRdb to the early 2020s). General notes on the study: In the newly diagnosed Graves' disease group, patients had been taking antithyroid drugs for less than 3 months. The study was conducted in China and was registered as a clinical trial. This study used TCR sequencing and RNA sequencing of peripheral blood to compare persistent Graves' disease patients against newly diagnosed Graves' disease patients. A total of some 35 samples underwent TCR sequencing: about 13 from persistent and roughly 20 from newly diagnosed Graves' disease patients. On the study overall, not on this receptor specifically: Lower TCR Shannon entropy and fewer highly expanded clones were observed in persistent Graves' disease patients than in newly diagnosed patients, which suggested clonal expansion. Persistent patients shared more public clonotypes among themselves (2,741) than newly diagnosed patients did (more than 850). The study examined only peripheral blood because the primary lesion, thyroid tissue, could not be accessed. Only the TCR beta chain was sequenced and analyzed. TRBV28, TRBJ1-2 and TRBJ2-5 were preferentially used in persistent disease, while TRBV20-1 and TRBJ2-1 were favored in newly diagnosed disease. As a limitation, the authors acknowledged that the small sample size may reduce accuracy.

The CDR3 measures 19 amino acids from cysteine to phenylalanine. Only CDR3 DNA is held: 57 bases, read in frame from base 1. From V the trimming removes 5 bases and from J it removes 0 bases, while the gene matches leave 14 bases of the junction unaccounted for. The CDR1 and CDR2 encoded by the germline V gene are SGHVS and FQNEAQ. Libraries were prepared through multiplex PCR. TCRdb names Illumina HiSeq 4000 as the instrument used. TCR beta libraries were built with iRepertoire HTBI primers and Arm-PCR amplification of CDR3 regions. Before sequencing, the PCR products went through gel purification. The original methods were these. Gene usage analysis of CDR3 amino acid clonotypes relied on the roughly 67 TRBV and around 14 TRBJ segments identified across samples. Filtered high-quality paired reads were merged into contigs using COPE and FqMerger. BLAST was used to align contigs to the IMGT TRBV, TRBD and TRBJ reference genes, and CDR3 was defined following IMGT. Clonotypes above 0.1% frequency were classified as highly expanded clones. Shannon entropy was used to measure repertoire diversity, and the Gini coefficient was used to measure V-J evenness. Public clonotypes were defined as clonotypes shared by more than one individual. The public reads were reprocessed in TCRdb via fastp at Q25 and MiXCR, keeping in-frame beta chains. Rows with one shared CDR3 protein collapse into an entry with the most common genes and DNA. For this entry, the V and J calls and clone size follow TCRdb and not the study's own pipeline. In all, the sample holds about 530,000 distinct CDR3 sequences, and roughly 16% of those were seen once. More than 20% of the sample is taken by the ten largest.

Explained via the paper, the time point label denotes: newly diagnosed GD, antithyroid drugs for less than 3 months. RNA was extracted from PBMCs in TRIzol for both TCR sequencing and RNA sequencing. Graves' disease was diagnosed according to American Thyroid Association guidelines. The patients came from an endocrinology department in Xi'an, China. Each patient gave 7 to 9.5 milliliters of peripheral blood, collected in an EDTA anticoagulant tube. Ficoll Paque Plus density gradient separation was used to isolate PBMCs, and no additional T cell sorting was done. An Agilent 2100 Bioanalyzer and agarose gel were used to check RNA quality, and a NanoDrop 2000 was used to measure RNA concentration. This clonotype has only a few counts. Its specific antigen is unknown. The sample holds no much larger clone one base away, and base qualities are not on file. Separately, the same data were catalogued under a study of T cells in Graves' hyperthyroidism and ophthalmopathy. The second study's paper adds: Stable Graves' hyperthyroidism was defined as no progression to ophthalmopathy during 18 months of follow-up. Hyperthyroidism patients were newly diagnosed, had a disease duration of under 2 months, and were aged 18 to 65 years. Any patient with an uncontrolled infection, another autoimmune disease, pregnancy or lactation was excluded. Diagnoses were established on the basis of clinical symptoms, serum thyroxine and TRAb, thyroid ultrasound, and orbital computed tomography. A first-round RT-PCR of the TCR CDR3 used the HTBI primer set with the Qiagen OneStep RT-PCR kit. Most expanded thyroid clonotypes (frequency above 0.001) were also detected in blood, a finding suggesting that blood repertoires may reflect thyroid immune responses. A 13 V-J signature model separated ophthalmopathy from stable hyperthyroidism, with 87.88% sensitivity and roughly 82% specificity in cross-validation and 80%/75% in testing. In validation, the model predicted progression to ophthalmopathy with around 71% sensitivity and about 73% specificity, a median of approximately 6.5 months before onset. TCR V-J signatures able to tell the groups apart were searched for in a discovery cohort of 95 or so patients, of whom 43 had Graves' ophthalmopathy and around 56 had stable Graves' hyperthyroidism. Whether ophthalmopathy could be predicted prospectively was tested in an independent validation cohort made up of under 20 hyperthyroidism patients plus 17 patients who later progressed to ophthalmopathy. For training and testing, the 100 or so patients in the discovery cohort were randomly divided in a 7:3 ratio. Thyroid tissue and blood T-cell repertoires from more than 5 Graves' hyperthyroidism patients were also compared in the study. After sampling, hyperthyroidism patients received methimazole starting at 30 mg daily, and ophthalmopathy patients received high-dose intravenous methylprednisolone. Libraries were constructed in a second round of multiplex PCR, after which size selection and purification were performed. Paired-end sequencing of the libraries was performed with 100 bp reads on an Illumina HiSeq2000. SOAPnuke was used to process the raw data, removing reads that contained adapters or uncalled bases, had a mean Phred below 15, or lacked an exact match to the constant primer or identifier. High-quality paired reads were merged with COPE v1.2.5, and unique nucleotide sequences were defined as clonotypes. MiTCR v1.1 was used to align clonotypes to the IMGT TRBV, TRBD and TRBJ reference segments. Analysis was restricted to V-J combinations with a frequency above 0.0001, which covered over 98% of repertoires. A TCS score was defined as the ratio between F50 (clonal expansion) and ExV (chaos), using BLOSUM62-based TCRdist between CDR3 peptides within each V-J. Welch's t-statistics and random forest reduced roughly 500 V-J features to about 13, which were used in a naive Bayes classifier (R e1071). Sample size was not statistically predetermined, and blinding of investigators to group allocation was not performed. According to the paper, TCR Vbeta CDR3 sequencing was carried out on about 140 peripheral blood samples, which came from more than 40 ophthalmopathy, some 73 hyperthyroidism and approximately 17 progressor patients.

Specimen: peripheral blood mononuclear cells (PBMCs), collected at new diagnosis, from a patient treated with antithyroid drugs. This chain joins TRBV7-8 to TRBJ2-1, and 9 bases in between align with TRBD2. This receptor was obtained from a woman aged 35 to 60 with Graves disease. Donor details come from another sample of the same person, matched by shared clones. The CDR3 here reads CASSNPRAGGLSSYNEQFF. The sequenced DNA is TGTGCCAGCAGCAACCCCAGAGCGGGGGGCCTTAGCTCCTACAATGAGCAGTTCTTC.